This entry lists 25 T cell receptor beta chains sequenced from one sample in a study of regulatory T cells in long-lasting Graves disease. iRepertoire HTBI primers and Arm-PCR of CDR3 regions built TCR beta libraries. TCRdb re-called the multiplex PCR reads through MiXCR, storing one row per CDR3 protein. The sample has about 460,000 distinct CDR3 sequences, approximately 14% seen once. Time point given: newly diagnosed GD, antithyroid drugs for less than 3 months. Scientists built the TCR library using RNA that was extracted from PBMCs. These same data were also listed under a study on T cells in Graves' hyperthyroidism and ophthalmopathy.

Specimen: peripheral blood mononuclear cells (PBMCs), collected at new diagnosis, from a patient treated with antithyroid drugs. The receptors derive from a woman in her fifties or sixties with Graves disease.

This clonotype occurred a few times. The chain employs TRBV4-1 and TRBJ2-7; D is ambiguous. Germline CDR1 is MGHRA and CDR2 is YSYEKL. V lost 0 bases and J 1 base, leaving 19 bases between the germline ends. The CDR3 spans 18 residues. CDR3 nucleotides: TGCGCCAGCAGCCAAGACTCGATTCCTTACACCAAATCCTACGAGCAGTACTTC. Residues: CASSQDSIPYTKSYEQYF.

The rearrangement links TRBV5-1 to TRBJ2-7, with 7 bases matching TRBD2. The CDR3 totals 15 residues. The V gene end was trimmed by 2 bases and the J gene end by 2 bases; junction bases not matched to a gene: 7. CDR1 is SGHRS and CDR2 is YFSETQ in the germline V gene. The chain's CDR3 is CASSFGGSPTYEQYF. For the CDR3, the DNA is TGCGCCAGCAGCTTCGGCGGGAGTCCAACCTACGAGCAGTACTTC.

This clonotype was observed at least ten times. The rearrangement uses TRBV5-1 and TRBJ1-2; TRBD1 might be the D (6 bases). The germline CDR1 and CDR2 sequences are SGHRS and YFSETQ. V was clipped by 0 bases and J by 1 base, with 19 bases between them. This CDR3 comprises 18 residues. CDR3 nucleotide sequence: TGCGCCAGCAGCTTGGGATCAACAGGGACCCCGGGTAACTATGGCTACACCTTC. Protein sequence: CASSLGSTGTPGNYGYTF.

The gene calls are TRBV9 and TRBJ2-7; 9 bases agree with TRBD1. Germline V gene data show CDR1 as SGDLS and CDR2 as YYNGEE. V was pared by 0 bases and J by 1 base, with 5 bases of the junction left unmatched. CDR3 length: 16 amino acids. CDR3 residues: CASSVAPDRGSYEQYF. CDR3 nucleotide sequence: TGTGCCAGCAGCGTAGCCCCCGACAGGGGGTCCTACGAGCAGTACTTC.

In the case of this clonotype: With a much larger clone just one base away, this may be a read error. The chain recombines TRBV3-1 with TRBJ2-5; 11 positions match TRBD2. V dropped 5 bases and J dropped 11; count of bases not matched to a gene: 16. This CDR3 comprises 16 residues. Germline-derived CDR1 and CDR2 are LGHDT and YNNKEL (reference sequence). The CDR3 bases are TGTGCCAGCAGCGATATAGCGGGAGGGCCGGGCAATGAGCAGTACTTC. Residues: CASSDIAGGPGNEQYF.

This clonotype was observed at least ten times. The chain has TRBV5-1 and TRBJ2-1, with D possibly TRBD2 on 6 matching bases. Trimming shortened V by 5 bases and J by 4 bases, and 16 bases separated the two germline ends. The germline gives CDR1 SGHRS, CDR2 YFSETQ. The length of the CDR3 is 15 residues. The CDR3 region is CASRPGSTAYNEQFF. For the CDR3, the DNA is TGCGCCAGCAGGCCCGGGAGTACCGCTTACAATGAGCAGTTCTTC.

The chain links TRBV25-1 to TRBJ1-1; TRBD1 matches 9 bases. Trimming cost V 6 bases and J 3 bases; bases outside gene matches: 5. CDR1 is MGHDK and CDR2 is SYGVNS in the germline V gene. The CDR3 extends over 14 amino acids. Here the CDR3 reads CASRPTGGDTEAFF. The CDR3 DNA sequence: TGTGCCAGCAGACCAACAGGGGGCGACACTGAAGCTTTCTTT. The full variable domain, rest sourced from reference TRBV25-1 and TRBJ1-1, is EADIYQTPRYLVIGTGKKITLECSQTMGHDKMYWYQQDPGMELHLIHYSYGVNSTEKGDLSSESTVSRIRTEHFPLTLESARPSHTSQYLCASRPTGGDTEAFFGQGTRLTVV.

A remark on this clonotype: This sequence may be a read error, since a much larger clone differs from it by one base. Without the conserved terminal phenylalanine or tryptophan, this CDR3 likely stems from a read error. The genes are TRBV3-1 and TRBJ2-5; 10 positions match TRBD2. The CDR3 is 15 residues long. V lost 2 bases and J lost 2; bases outside the gene matches: 2. CDR1 and CDR2 from the germline V gene are LGHDT and YNNKEL (reference sequence). CDR3 bases: TGTGCCAGCAGCCAAAGGACTAGCGGACAAGAGACCCAGTACCTC. Translated, it gives CASSQRTSGQETQYL.

Here the CDR3 DNA reads TGTGCCAGTCGGACTAGCGGGAACTACATCAATGAGCAGTTCTTC. Amino acids: CASRTSGNYINEQFF. The chain has TRBV19 and TRBJ2-1; the match to TRBD2 covers 12 bases. Germline CDR1 and CDR2: LNHDA and SQIVND (reference sequence). The ends lost 8 bases at V and 6 bases at J; junction bases unmatched: 8. This CDR3 contains 15 residues.

The CDR3 loop is CASGTGLAGGLYNEQFF. In nucleotides, the CDR3 is TGTGCCAGTGGAACGGGACTAGCGGGAGGGCTCTACAATGAGCAGTTCTTC. The gene calls are TRBV6-2 or TRBV6-3 and TRBJ2-1; TRBD2 aligns across 16 bases. The V gene end was trimmed by 9 bases and the J gene end by 3 bases; junction bases not matched to a gene: 8. Germline V gene sequence: CDR1 MNHEY, CDR2 SVGEGT. CDR3 length: 17 residues.

This clonotype was counted only a few times. The chain carries TRBV7-2 and TRBJ2-3, with 12 bases identical to TRBD2. The CDR3 covers 18 residues. V shed 1 base and J 0 bases; nucleotides not matched to a gene: 5. Germline values: CDR1 SGHTA, CDR2 FQGNSA. In DNA form, the CDR3 reads TGTGCCAGCAGCTTAGTCCTAGCGGGAGGGGGTAGCACAGATACGCAGTATTTT. It specifies CASSLVLAGGGSTDTQYF.

Ten or more counts support this clonotype. The rearrangement links TRBV5-4 to TRBJ2-5; D is ambiguous. CDR1 is SGHNT, CDR2 YYREEE, per germline (reference sequence). With 3 bases removed from V and 1 base from J, the gap between germline ends came to 10 bases. The CDR3 totals 14 residues. CDR3 DNA: TGTGCCAGCAGCTCGCAGAAGACCCAAGAGACCCAGTACTTC. Its translation: CASSSQKTQETQYF.

The chain has TRBV28 and TRBJ2-7; 13 positions match TRBD2. V lost 3 bases to trimming and J lost 2 bases; unmatched junction nucleotides: 4. The V gene's germline CDR1 is MDHEN and CDR2 SYDVKM. This CDR3 comprises 16 residues. The CDR3 is CASSFRLAGGTYEQYF. The CDR3 nucleotides are TGTGCCAGCAGTTTCCGACTAGCGGGAGGCACCTACGAGCAGTACTTC.

This clonotype was seen many times. The chain couples TRBV20-1 to TRBJ2-2, with D perhaps being TRBD1 or TRBD2 (5 bases each). CDR3 length equals 16 residues. V lost 5 bases, J lost 4 bases, and 20 bases lay in between. CDR1 DFQATT and CDR2 SNEGSKA come from the germline V gene (reference sequence). For the CDR3, the DNA is TGCAGTGCTCCTAGGGCAGGGAGTAAGAGCACCGGGGAGCTGTTTTTT. Protein sequence: CSAPRAGSKSTGELFF.

This clonotype has more than one count but fewer than ten. The gene calls are TRBV29-1 and TRBJ2-1, with a tentative D call TRBD1 (6 bases). V was trimmed by 3 bases and J by 9 bases, leaving 12 bases between them. Germline CDR1 SQVTM, CDR2 ANQGSEA. CDR3 size: 12 residues. The CDR3 region has the DNA TGCAGCGTTGAGGGGCAGGGGTCTGAGCAGTTCTTC. This gives the protein CSVEGQGSEQFF.

V usage is TRBV6-1 and J usage is TRBJ2-5, with 8 bases aligning to TRBD2. CDR1 and CDR2 (germline): MNHNS, SASEGT. The junction had 15 bases not matched to a gene; V was cut back by 4 bases and J by 5 bases. The CDR3 loop spans 17 amino acids. This CDR3 is CASSVGGFSGSSETQYF. CDR3 in DNA: TGTGCCAGCAGTGTGGGAGGCTTCAGCGGGAGTTCGGAGACCCAGTACTTC.

This clonotype was seen only a few times. This sequence joins TRBV6-1 and TRBJ2-4, with D perhaps matching TRBD2 (6 bases). This CDR3 is built from 14 residues. The germline V gene has CDR1 MNHNS and CDR2 SASEGT. Trimming cost V 6 bases and J 0 bases, with 9 bases left between them. This CDR3 is CASRLAPAKNIQYF. The CDR3 DNA is TGTGCCAGCAGGCTAGCGCCAGCCAAAAACATTCAGTACTTC.

The table lists this clonotype with many counts. The chain has TRBV12-3 or TRBV12-4 and TRBJ2-4; TRBD1 agrees at 7 bases. The CDR3 has 17 residues. J was trimmed by 1 base and V by 4 bases; bases with no gene match: 10. CDR3 bases: TGTGCCAGCAGTTATCGACAGGGTTTGGGGGCCAAAAACATTCAGTACTTC. Amino acids: CASSYRQGLGAKNIQYF.

This clonotype showed up many times. This chain joins TRBV6-1 and TRBJ2-2; unclear D gene. Germline CDR1 reads MNHNS; CDR2 reads SASEGT. There are 9 residues in the CDR3. Between the trimmed V and J ends, which lost 10 bases and 5 bases, there was a span of 2 bases. This CDR3 is CATTGELFF. Here the CDR3 DNA reads TGTGCCACTACCGGGGAGCTGTTTTTT.

This clonotype was observed a few times. This chain connects TRBV27 to TRBJ2-7, with 7 bases lining up with TRBD1. The CDR3 is made up of 16 amino acids. The V segment lost 0 bases and the J segment 6 bases; nucleotides outside the gene matches: 11. The germline CDR1 and CDR2 sequences are MNHEY and SMNVEV (reference sequence). The chain's CDR3 is CASSLSRGLVAREQYF. Here the CDR3 DNA reads TGTGCCAGCAGTTTATCAAGGGGGCTGGTAGCTCGCGAGCAGTACTTC.

A few counts support this clonotype. The chain has TRBV20-1 and TRBJ2-7, with 13 bases fitting TRBD2. V trimming: 2 bases; J trimming: 4 bases; junction bases outside the gene matches: 14. Germline V CDR1 and CDR2: DFQATT, SNEGSKA (reference sequence). This CDR3 comprises 18 residues. The CDR3 reads CSARPTSGRTANLYEQYF. DNA of the CDR3: TGCAGTGCTAGACCGACTAGCGGGAGGACTGCCAACCTGTACGAGCAGTACTTC.

V gene TRBV7-9 combines with J gene TRBJ2-3; perhaps TRBD2 as D (6 bases). The germline V gene encodes CDR1 SEHNR and CDR2 FQNEAQ (reference sequence). This CDR3 has 16 residues. Trimming shortened V by 8 bases and J by 2 bases, and 20 bases separated the two germline ends. CDR3 region: CASYGGDSEFTDTQYF. DNA for the CDR3: TGTGCCAGCTACGGAGGGGATTCGGAATTCACAGATACGCAGTATTTT.

The chain recombines TRBV11-2 with TRBJ2-7, with TRBD2 matching 11 bases. The junction had 10 bases not matched to a gene; V was cut back by 5 bases and J by 7 bases. The CDR3 runs to 15 residues. The germline CDR1 and CDR2 sequences are SGHAT and FQNNGV. The CDR3 spells CASSTGTSGFSEQYF. CDR3 sequence (DNA): TGTGCCAGCAGCACCGGGACTAGCGGTTTCAGTGAGCAGTACTTC.

This clonotype was found a few times. The J gene is TRBJ2-3, the V gene TRBV7-9; the D gene is possibly TRBD1 (6 bases). V gave up 4 bases and J gave up 2 bases, with 25 bases separating them. CDR3 length: 19 amino acids. Per germline, CDR1 SEHNR and CDR2 FQNEAQ (reference sequence). The CDR3: CASSSGQSIGGFFTDTQYF. The CDR3 DNA follows: TGTGCCAGCAGCTCGGGACAATCGATTGGGGGCTTTTTCACAGATACGCAGTATTTT.

Only one count was recorded for this clonotype. The J gene is TRBJ2-1, the V gene TRBV7-2; 13 nucleotides match TRBD2. CDR1 is SGHTA and CDR2 is FQGNSA in the germline V gene. CDR3 length: 18 residues. V was pared by 2 bases and J by 4 bases, with 8 bases of the junction left unmatched. The CDR3 DNA sequence: TGTGCCAGCAGCTTAACTCCGGGACTAGCGGGGAGATACAATGAGCAGTTCTTC. Its translation: CASSLTPGLAGRYNEQFF.